This entry describes one TCR beta chain. The primer mix had 60 Vbeta and 13 Jbeta primers. Assay: immunoSEQ multiplex PCR; the TCRdb copy retains only in-frame clones and omits some. The sample lists 110,000 to 150,000 clones, around three quarters seen once, with approximately 2.3% in the top ten. Germline V gene lookup returns CDR1 DFQATT and CDR2 SNEGSKA (reference sequence). The V gene lost 6 bases and the J gene lost 6 bases, with 8 bases spanning the gap. The CDR3 has 10 residues. The data originate from a study of cytomegalovirus exposure and HLA in healthy donors. The receptor was isolated from a woman aged 60-70 years in good health and CMV-seropositive. Sequencing was carried out using PBMCs. This sequence joins TRBV20-1 and TRBJ1-2; no reliable D call. CDR3 loop: CSAYGDGYTF. The CDR3 DNA reads as TGCAGTGCCTACGGGGATGGCTACACCTTC.